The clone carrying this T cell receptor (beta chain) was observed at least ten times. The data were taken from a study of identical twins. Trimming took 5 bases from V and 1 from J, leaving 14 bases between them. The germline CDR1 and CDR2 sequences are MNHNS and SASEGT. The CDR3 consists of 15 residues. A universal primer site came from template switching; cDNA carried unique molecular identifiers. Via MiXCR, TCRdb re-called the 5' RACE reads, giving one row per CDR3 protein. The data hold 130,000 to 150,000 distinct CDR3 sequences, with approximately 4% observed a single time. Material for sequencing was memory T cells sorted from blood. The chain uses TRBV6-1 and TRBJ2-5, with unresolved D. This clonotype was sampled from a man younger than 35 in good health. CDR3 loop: CASSPLDGSQETQYF. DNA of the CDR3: TGTGCCAGCAGTCCCCTCGATGGGTCCCAAGAGACCCAGTACTTC.